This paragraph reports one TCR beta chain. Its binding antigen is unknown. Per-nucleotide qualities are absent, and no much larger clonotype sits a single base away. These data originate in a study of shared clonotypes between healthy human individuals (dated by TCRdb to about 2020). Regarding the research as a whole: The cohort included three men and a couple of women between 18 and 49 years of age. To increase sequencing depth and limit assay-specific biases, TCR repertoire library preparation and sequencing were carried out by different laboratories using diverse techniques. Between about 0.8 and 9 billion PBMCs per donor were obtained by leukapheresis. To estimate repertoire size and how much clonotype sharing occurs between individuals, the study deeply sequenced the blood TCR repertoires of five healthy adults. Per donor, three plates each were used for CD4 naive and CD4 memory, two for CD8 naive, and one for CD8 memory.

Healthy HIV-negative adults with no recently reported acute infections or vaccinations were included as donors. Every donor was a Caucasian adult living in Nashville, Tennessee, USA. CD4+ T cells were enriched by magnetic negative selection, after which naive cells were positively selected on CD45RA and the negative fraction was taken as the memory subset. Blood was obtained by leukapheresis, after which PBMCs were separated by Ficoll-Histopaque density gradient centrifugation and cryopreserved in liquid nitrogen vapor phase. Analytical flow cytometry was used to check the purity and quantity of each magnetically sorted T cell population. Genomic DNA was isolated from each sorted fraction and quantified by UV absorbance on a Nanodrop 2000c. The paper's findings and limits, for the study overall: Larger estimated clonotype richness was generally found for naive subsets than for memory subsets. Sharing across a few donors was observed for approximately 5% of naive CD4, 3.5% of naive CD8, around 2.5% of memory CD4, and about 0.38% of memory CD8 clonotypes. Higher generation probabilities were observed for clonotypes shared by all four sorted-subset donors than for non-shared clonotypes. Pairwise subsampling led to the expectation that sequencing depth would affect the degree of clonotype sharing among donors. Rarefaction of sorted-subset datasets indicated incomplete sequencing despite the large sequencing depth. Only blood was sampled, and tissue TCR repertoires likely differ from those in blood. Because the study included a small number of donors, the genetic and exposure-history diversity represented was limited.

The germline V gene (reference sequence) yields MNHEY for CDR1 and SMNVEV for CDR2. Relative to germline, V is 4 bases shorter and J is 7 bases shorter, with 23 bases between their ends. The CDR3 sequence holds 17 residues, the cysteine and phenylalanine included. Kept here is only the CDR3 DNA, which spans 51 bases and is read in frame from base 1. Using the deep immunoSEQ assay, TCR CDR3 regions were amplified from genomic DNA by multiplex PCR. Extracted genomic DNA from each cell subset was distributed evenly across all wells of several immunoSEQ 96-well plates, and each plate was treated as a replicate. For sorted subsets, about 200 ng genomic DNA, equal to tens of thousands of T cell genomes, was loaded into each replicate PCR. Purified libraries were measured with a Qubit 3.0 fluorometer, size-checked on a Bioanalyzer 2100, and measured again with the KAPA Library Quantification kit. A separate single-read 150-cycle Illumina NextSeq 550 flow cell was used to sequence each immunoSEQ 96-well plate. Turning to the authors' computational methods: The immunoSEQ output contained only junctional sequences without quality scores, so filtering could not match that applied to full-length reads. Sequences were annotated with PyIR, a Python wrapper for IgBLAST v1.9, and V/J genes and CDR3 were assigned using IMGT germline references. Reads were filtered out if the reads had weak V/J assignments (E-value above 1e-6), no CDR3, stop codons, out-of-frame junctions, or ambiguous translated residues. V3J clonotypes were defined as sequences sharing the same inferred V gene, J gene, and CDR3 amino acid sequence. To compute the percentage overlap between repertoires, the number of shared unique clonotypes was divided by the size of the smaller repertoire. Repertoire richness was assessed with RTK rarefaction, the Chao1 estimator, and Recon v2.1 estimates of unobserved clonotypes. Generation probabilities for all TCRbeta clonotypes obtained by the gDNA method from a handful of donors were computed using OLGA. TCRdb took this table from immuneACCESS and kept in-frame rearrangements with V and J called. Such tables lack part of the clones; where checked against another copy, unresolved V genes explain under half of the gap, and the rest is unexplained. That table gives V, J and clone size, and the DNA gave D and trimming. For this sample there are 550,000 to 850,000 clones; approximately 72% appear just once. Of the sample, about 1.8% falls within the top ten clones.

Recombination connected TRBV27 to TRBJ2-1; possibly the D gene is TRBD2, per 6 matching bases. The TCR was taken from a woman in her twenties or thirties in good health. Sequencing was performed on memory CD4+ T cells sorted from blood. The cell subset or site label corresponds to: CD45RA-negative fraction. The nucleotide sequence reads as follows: TGTGCCAGCAGTTCGAGATATGTGGCGGGACTTCTAAATGAGCAGTTCTTC. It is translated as CASSSRYVAGLLNEQFF.